Each of the 32 T cell receptor beta chains below was sequenced from the same sample in a study of blood T cell repertoires in COVID-19. Some clones are missing from TCRdb's copy, which holds only in-frame ones; the method was immunoSEQ multiplex PCR. The sample gives over 150,000 clones, 70% to 85% of which show up once; 6.5% to 8.5% is in the top ten. Source material: peripheral blood. The receptors originated from a human donor with acute or convalescent COVID-19. The donor label of this sample is uncertain.

This clone was seen a single time. The chain uses TRBV5-1 and TRBJ1-3, with a weak D call TRBD1 (6 bases). CDR3 length: 17 amino acids. Deletions cut 3 bases from V and 1 base from J, with 17 bases between. Germline V gene data show CDR1 as SGHRS and CDR2 as YFSETQ. In DNA form, the CDR3 reads TGCGCCAGCAGCTGTATCCGGGACAAGAATTCTGGAAACACCATATATTTT. Amino acid sequence: CASSCIRDKNSGNTIYF.

The V gene is TRBV7-9, the J gene TRBJ1-5, with D perhaps TRBD1 (6 bases). Germline loops: CDR1 SEHNR, CDR2 FQNEAQ (reference sequence). CDR3 length equals 16 residues. V was trimmed by 5 bases and J by 4 bases, leaving 18 bases between them. The CDR3 loop is CASSARGGGDNQPQHF. CDR3 DNA sequence: TGTGCCAGCAGCGCCCGCGGGGGGGGCGATAATCAGCCCCAGCATTTT.

The chain employs TRBV6-5 and TRBJ1-2; the match to TRBD1 covers 8 bases. The CDR3 contains 15 residues. The junction had 6 bases not matched to a gene; V was cut back by 6 bases and J by 0 bases. CDR1 is MNHEY and CDR2 is SVGAGI in the germline V gene. The CDR3 protein is CASRPGQGSNYGYTF. In DNA form, the CDR3 reads TGTGCCAGCAGACCCGGACAGGGTTCTAACTATGGCTACACCTTC.

V gene TRBV29-1 combines with J gene TRBJ2-5; D not resolved. The ends were cut back, 3 bases at V and 3 bases at J, with 8 bases in the middle. Germline CDR1 and CDR2: SQVTM and ANQGSEA. The CDR3 is made up of 12 amino acids. CDR3 nucleotide sequence: TGCAGCGTTGACGCACAGAAAGAGACCCAGTACTTC. It encodes CSVDAQKETQYF.

This chain uses TRBV5-1 with TRBJ1-6; 8 positions match TRBD1. J lost 7 bases, V lost 6 bases, and 9 bases had no gene match. CDR1 and CDR2 (germline): SGHRS, YFSETQ. The CDR3 length is 15 residues. The CDR3 DNA reads as TGCGCCAGCAAAACTGGGACAGGTCCCAATTCACCCCTCCACTTT. It translates to CASKTGTGPNSPLHF.

V and J are TRBV5-1 and TRBJ2-1, with 11 bases identical to TRBD2. J lost 5 bases, V lost 1 base, and 5 bases had no gene match. CDR1 is SGHRS, CDR2 YFSETQ, per germline. This CDR3 comprises 16 residues. The CDR3 spells CASSLRLAGMDNEQFF. The CDR3 DNA sequence: TGCGCCAGCAGCTTGAGACTAGCGGGAATGGACAATGAGCAGTTCTTC.

The genes are TRBV18 and TRBJ2-1; 9 nucleotides agree with TRBD2. Germline lookup yields CDR1 KGHSH and CDR2 LQKENI. The CDR3 has 19 residues. The J segment lost 4 bases and the V segment lost 6 bases, leaving 19 bases of the junction unmatched. The CDR3 DNA is TGTGCCAGCTCTCAATACTCCGGCGGGAGACTAGCGGTATACAATGAGCAGTTCTTC. It is translated as CASSQYSGGRLAVYNEQFF.

V gene TRBV7-3 combines with J gene TRBJ2-1; D may be TRBD2 (5 bases). Germline loops: CDR1 SGHTA, CDR2 FQGTGA. V was shortened by 2 bases and J by 6 bases, with 14 bases between the two germline ends. The CDR3 is 15 residues long. The CDR3 DNA reads as TGTGCCAGCAGCTTATTAGGGCCGGGGTTCAATGAGCAGTTCTTC. Translation gives CASSLLGPGFNEQFF.

This chain links TRBV6-6 with TRBJ1-4; a weak D match, TRBD1 (6 bases). The CDR3 is 13 amino acids. Germline CDR1 MNHNY, CDR2 SVGAGI (reference sequence). V shed 6 bases and J shed 8 bases, with 13 bases lying between them. This CDR3 reads CASSYTGTEKLFF. The CDR3 nucleotides are TGTGCCAGCAGCTACACCGGGACAGAAAAACTGTTTTTT.

The J gene is TRBJ2-7, the V gene TRBV12-3 or TRBV12-4; no reliable D call. V was cut by 6 bases and J by 9 bases, with 15 bases left in between. The CDR3 length is 12 residues. This CDR3 is CASSPDQAGQYF. The DNA for the CDR3 is TGTGCCAGCAGCCCCGACCAGGCAGGGCAGTACTTC.

V gene TRBV9 combines with J gene TRBJ1-2; 7 bases match TRBD1. CDR3 size: 14 residues. Germline values: CDR1 SGDLS, CDR2 YYNGEE. V dropped 3 bases and J dropped 2; count of bases not matched to a gene: 4. Here the CDR3 DNA reads TGTGCCAGCAGCGGAGGGGGACAGAACTATGGCTACACCTTC. Residues: CASSGGGQNYGYTF.

The chain carries TRBV20-1 and TRBJ2-3; 8 bases line up with TRBD1. CDR1 is DFQATT and CDR2 is SNEGSKA in the germline V gene (reference sequence). The CDR3 spans 14 residues. The ends lost 3 bases at V and 1 base at J; junction bases unmatched: 3. CDR3 loop: CSASSGGGTDTQYF. DNA of the CDR3: TGCAGTGCTAGTTCAGGGGGCGGCACAGATACGCAGTATTTT.

This clone has a single count. The chain uses TRBV19 and TRBJ2-7; no definite D call. The CDR3 has 14 residues. The V end was cut by 5 bases, the J end by 3 bases, with 14 bases between. Germline values: CDR1 LNHDA, CDR2 SQIVND (reference sequence). The chain's CDR3 is CASSSRHHGYEQYF. The CDR3 bases are TGTGCCAGTAGTTCCCGACACCATGGCTACGAGCAGTACTTC.

This sequence joins TRBV11-3 and TRBJ1-2; 7 bases are a match to TRBD1. This CDR3 region has 13 residues. Germline trimming cut 3 bases from V and 7 bases from J; bases unmatched to any gene: 5. The germline CDR1 and CDR2 sequences are SGHNT and YENEEA. CDR3 amino acids: CASSFRDSIGYTF. CDR3 bases: TGTGCCAGCAGCTTCCGGGACAGTATTGGCTACACCTTC.

The chain recombines TRBV7-2 with TRBJ2-5; perhaps TRBD2 as D (6 bases). Germline loops: CDR1 SGHTA, CDR2 FQGNSA. The germline V and J ends were trimmed by 6 bases and 1 base, with 15 bases remaining between them. The CDR3 spans 15 residues. CDR3 nucleotide sequence: TGTGCCAGCAGGCCGCCTGGGGGGTTCCAAGAGACCCAGTACTTC. Encoded protein: CASRPPGGFQETQYF. The whole variable domain, remainder taken from reference TRBV7-2 and TRBJ2-5, is GAGVSQSPSNKVTEKGKDVELRCDPISGHTALYWYRQSLGQGLEFLIYFQGNSAPDKSGLPSDRFSAERTGGSVSTLTIQRTQQEDSAVYLCASRPPGGFQETQYFGPGTRLLVL.

This chain joins TRBV21-1 and TRBJ2-7; the DNA was not compared with TRBD1, the D call given in the table. TRBV21-1 is tagged as a pseudogene. The CDR3 sequence is 18 residues long. The CDR3 DNA follows: TGTGCCAGCAGCGGAGGACAGGGGCGAGGACTAGCCCGATGGGAGCAGTACTTC. Its protein product is CASSGGQGRGLARWEQYF.

V is TRBV28 and J is TRBJ2-7, with TRBD2 identical over 14 bases. CDR1 and CDR2 from the germline V gene are MDHEN and SYDVKM. With 4 bases clipped from V and 2 bases from J, the junction kept 7 bases outside the gene matches. The CDR3 is 17 residues long. CDR3 in amino acids: CASSSPAGLAGAYEQYF. The CDR3 DNA sequence: TGTGCCAGCAGTTCACCCGCGGGACTAGCGGGAGCCTACGAGCAGTACTTC.

This rearrangement joins TRBV29-1 to TRBJ1-2; possibly TRBD1 for D (5 bases). The V gene's germline CDR1 is SQVTM and CDR2 ANQGSEA. V dropped 6 bases and J dropped 0 bases, with 11 bases sitting between them. This CDR3 has 13 amino acids. The CDR3 is CSVPGNTNYGYTF. As DNA, the CDR3 is TGCAGCGTGCCAGGGAACACTAACTATGGCTACACCTTC.

This rearrangement joins TRBV14 to TRBJ1-5, with 9 bases fitting TRBD1. This CDR3 is built from 17 residues. Looked up from germline, CDR1 is SGHDN and CDR2 is FVKESK. Germline trimming cut 3 bases from V and 2 bases from J; bases unmatched to any gene: 8. This CDR3 is CASSHRIQGACNQPQHF. In nucleotides, the CDR3 is TGTGCCAGCAGCCACCGCATACAGGGGGCTTGCAATCAGCCCCAGCATTTT.

V is TRBV20-1 and J is TRBJ2-1; the D is unclear. The CDR3 runs 11 residues. Germline V gives CDR1 DFQATT, CDR2 SNEGSKA (reference sequence). Deletions cut 5 bases from V and 10 bases from J, with 12 bases between. CDR3: CSAPWVEEQFF. The CDR3 region has the DNA TGCAGTGCTCCCTGGGTGGAGGAGCAGTTCTTC.

V is TRBV5-1 and J is TRBJ2-3, with 9 nucleotides matching TRBD1. The CDR3 extends over 17 amino acids. CDR1 is SGHRS and CDR2 is YFSETQ in the germline V gene. V lost 4 bases, J lost 4 bases, and 13 bases stayed unmatched. The CDR3 here is CASSRDRAIKEADTQYF. The CDR3 DNA sequence: TGCGCCAGCAGCCGGGACAGGGCGATTAAGGAGGCAGATACGCAGTATTTT.

The genes are TRBV28 and TRBJ2-4; the D gene is possibly TRBD2 (6 bases). Germline V gene data show CDR1 as MDHEN and CDR2 as SYDVKM. This CDR3 has 14 residues. V was clipped by 5 bases and J by 6 bases, with 14 bases between them. In nucleotides, the CDR3 is TGTGCCAGCAGTCCACCCTCAGCGGGAAACATTCAGTACTTC. This encodes CASSPPSAGNIQYF. Looking up the rest from reference TRBV28 and TRBJ2-4 gives the full variable domain: DVKVTQSSRYLVKRTGEKVFLECVQDMDHENMFWYRQDPGLGLRLIYFSYDVKMKEKGDIPEGYSVSREKKERFSLILESASTNQTSMYLCASSPPSAGNIQYFGAGTRLSVL.

This clone showed up just once. The V and J genes are TRBV7-9 and TRBJ2-7; a possible D gene is TRBD2 (5 bases). Between the trimmed V and J ends, which lost 1 base and 7 bases, there was a span of 11 bases. Germline V CDR1 and CDR2: SEHNR, FQNEAQ (reference sequence). The CDR3 has 13 amino acids. CDR3 DNA sequence: TGTGCCAGCAGCTTAGGGTTCTCGGGGGAGCAGTACTTC. This gives the protein CASSLGFSGEQYF.

The chain combines TRBV18 with TRBJ1-1, with 8 bases aligning to TRBD1. Germline V lookup: CDR1 KGHSH, CDR2 LQKENI. The CDR3 runs 15 residues. V shed 3 bases and J 4 bases; nucleotides not matched to a gene: 7. CDR3 DNA: TGTGCCAGCTCACCCTTGGGACAGGCGGCCACTGAAGCTTTCTTT. The encoded protein is CASSPLGQAATEAFF. The full variable domain, its missing parts supplied by reference TRBV18 and TRBJ1-1, is NAGVMQNPRHLVRRRGQEARLRCSPMKGHSHVYWYRQLPEEGLKFMVYLQKENIIDESGMPKERFSAEFPKEGPSILRIQQVVRGDSAAYFCASSPLGQAATEAFFGQGTRLTVV.

CDR3 DNA: TGCGCCAGCTCATATGGGGGGATGTTAAATTCACCCCTCCACTTT. It yields the protein CASSYGGMLNSPLHF. This chain connects TRBV10-2 to TRBJ1-6, with D perhaps TRBD1 (5 bases). The CDR3 covers 15 residues. Trimming stripped 8 bases from V and 7 bases from J, with 18 bases between. Looked up from germline, CDR1 is WSHSY and CDR2 is SAAADI.

Here the CDR3 reads CASSQVGTANSPLHF. The CDR3 nucleotides are TGTGCCAGCAGCCAAGTCGGGACAGCTAATTCACCCCTCCACTTT. The chain is built from TRBV14 and TRBJ1-6; 7 bases agree with TRBD1. Germline-derived CDR1 and CDR2 are SGHDN and FVKESK. V shed 1 base and J 6 bases; nucleotides not matched to a gene: 3. This CDR3 has 15 residues.

In the case of this clone: The sample carries other DNA sequences with the same CDR3. The chain couples TRBV19 to TRBJ2-5, with 9 bases lining up with TRBD2. The trim removed 6 bases at V and 5 bases at J, leaving 4 bases unmatched. CDR1 and CDR2 (germline): LNHDA, SQIVND (reference sequence). CDR3 length equals 13 residues. The CDR3 DNA follows: TGTGCCAGTAGCGCGACTAGCGGCGAGACCCAGTACTTC. This gives the protein CASSATSGETQYF.

This chain links TRBV6-2 or TRBV6-3 with TRBJ2-3; the D gene is possibly TRBD1 (5 bases). Per the germline V gene, CDR1 is MNHEY and CDR2 is SVGEGT. Trimming left V 4 bases short and J 0 bases short, with 11 bases between. This CDR3 spans 15 amino acids. The CDR3 spells CASSWGRTSTDTQYF. CDR3 in DNA: TGTGCCAGCAGTTGGGGCAGAACTAGCACAGATACGCAGTATTTT.

This clone came up once. The gene calls are TRBV9 and TRBJ2-1, with a tentative D call TRBD2 (5 bases). The CDR3 length is 16 residues. The germline gives CDR1 SGDLS, CDR2 YYNGEE. Between the trimmed V and J ends, which lost 0 bases and 4 bases, there was a span of 14 bases. The CDR3 is CASSVGWRADYNEQFF. CDR3 bases: TGTGCCAGCAGCGTAGGTTGGCGGGCGGATTACAATGAGCAGTTCTTC.

This clone was seen only a few times. The CDR3 DNA reads TGTGCCAGCAGAGACAGAGCTAACTATGGCTACACCTTC. Protein product: CASRDRANYGYTF. This sequence joins TRBV6-5 and TRBJ1-2; perhaps TRBD1 as D (5 bases). The CDR3 is 13 residues long. The V end lost 6 bases, the J end lost 0 bases, and 8 bases lay between the germline ends. Germline V gives CDR1 MNHEY, CDR2 SVGAGI.

The chain's CDR3 is CASSYAQSGGTYEQYF. CDR3 bases: TGTGCCAGCAGTTACGCCCAGAGCGGGGGGACCTACGAGCAGTACTTC. V and J are TRBV6-5 and TRBJ2-7; 9 nucleotides line up with TRBD2. From germline, CDR1 is MNHEY and CDR2 SVGAGI. The CDR3 has 16 amino acids. With V trimmed by 2 bases and J by 2 bases, 7 bases remained unmatched.

The V call is TRBV7-6, the J call TRBJ2-2; 8 bases agree with TRBD2. V dropped 5 bases and J dropped 4; count of bases not matched to a gene: 9. Germline V gives CDR1 SGHVS, CDR2 FNYEAQ. The CDR3 consists of 16 residues. CDR3 in DNA: TGTGCCAGCAGCCCCCGGGGGCTAGCGGGCACCGGGGAGCTGTTTTTT. Translating gives CASSPRGLAGTGELFF. The full variable domain, rest sourced from reference TRBV7-6 and TRBJ2-2, is GAGVSQSPRYKVTKRGQDVALRCDPISGHVSLYWYRQALGQGPEFLTYFNYEAQQDKSGLPNDRFSAERPEGSISTLTIQRTEQRDSAMYRCASSPRGLAGTGELFFGEGSRLTVL.